This TCR beta chain is from a study of T cell repertoires in aging, cancer and after chemotherapy. The template was genomic DNA from peripheral blood, not RNA. The germline V gene encodes CDR1 DFQATT and CDR2 SNEGSKA (reference sequence). After removal of 5 bases from V and 12 bases from J, the junction contained 23 bases not matched to a gene. CDR3 length: 17 amino acids. Rearranged V-D-J TRB sequences were amplified with a mixed TRB-A/B primer pool. TCRdb fed the multiplex PCR reads into MiXCR, producing one record per CDR3 protein. The sample contains 1,600 or so distinct CDR3 sequences, approximately 23% of which appear only once.

The sequenced sample consisted of blood. V gene TRBV20-1 combines with J gene TRBJ2-1, with 9 nucleotides matching TRBD2. This clonotype was sampled from a human donor with a solid tumor. The chain's CDR3 is CSAGSPPGLAAPVGQFF. CDR3 in DNA: TGCAGTGCTGGATCACCTCCGGGACTAGCTGCCCCGGTCGGGCAGTTCTTC.